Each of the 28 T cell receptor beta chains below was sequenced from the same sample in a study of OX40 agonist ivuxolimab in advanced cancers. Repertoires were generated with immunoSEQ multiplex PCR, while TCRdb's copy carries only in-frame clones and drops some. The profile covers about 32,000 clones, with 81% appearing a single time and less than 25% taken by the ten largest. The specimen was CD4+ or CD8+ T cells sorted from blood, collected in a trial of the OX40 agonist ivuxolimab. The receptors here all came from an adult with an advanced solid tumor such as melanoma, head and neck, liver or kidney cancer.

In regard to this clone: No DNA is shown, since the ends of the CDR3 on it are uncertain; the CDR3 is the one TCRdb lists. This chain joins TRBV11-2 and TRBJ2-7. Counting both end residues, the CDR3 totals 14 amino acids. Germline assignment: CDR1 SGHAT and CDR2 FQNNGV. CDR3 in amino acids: CASSLFLFTYEQYF.

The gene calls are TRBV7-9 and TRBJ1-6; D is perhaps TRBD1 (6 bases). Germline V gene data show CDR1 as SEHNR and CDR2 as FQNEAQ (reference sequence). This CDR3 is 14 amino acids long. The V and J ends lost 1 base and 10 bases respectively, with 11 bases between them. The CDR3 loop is CASSLEGRGSPLHF. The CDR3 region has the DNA TGTGCCAGCAGCTTAGAGGGCAGGGGCTCACCCCTCCACTTT.

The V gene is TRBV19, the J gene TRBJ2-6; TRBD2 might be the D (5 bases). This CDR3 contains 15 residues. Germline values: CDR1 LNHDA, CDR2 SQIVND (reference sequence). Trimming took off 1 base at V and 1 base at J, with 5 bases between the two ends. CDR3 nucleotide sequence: TGTGCCAGTAGTATAGGAGGGTCTGGGGCCAACGTCCTGACTTTC. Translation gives CASSIGGSGANVLTF.

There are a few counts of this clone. CDR3 protein: CASSDGQGRREKLFF. The CDR3 DNA sequence: TGTGCCAGCAGCGACGGCCAGGGGAGGCGGGAAAAACTGTTTTTT. The chain recombines TRBV11-1 with TRBJ1-4; D may be TRBD1 (6 bases). CDR1 and CDR2 from the germline V gene are SGHAT and FQDESV (reference sequence). The V end lost 5 bases, the J end lost 8 bases, and 18 bases lay between the germline ends. The CDR3 runs 15 residues.

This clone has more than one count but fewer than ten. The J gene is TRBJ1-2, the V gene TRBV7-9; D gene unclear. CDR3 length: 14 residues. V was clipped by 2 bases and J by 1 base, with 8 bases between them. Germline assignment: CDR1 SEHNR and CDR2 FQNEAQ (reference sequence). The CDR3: CASSLLQDNYGYTF. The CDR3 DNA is TGTGCCAGCAGCTTATTGCAGGATAACTATGGCTACACCTTC.

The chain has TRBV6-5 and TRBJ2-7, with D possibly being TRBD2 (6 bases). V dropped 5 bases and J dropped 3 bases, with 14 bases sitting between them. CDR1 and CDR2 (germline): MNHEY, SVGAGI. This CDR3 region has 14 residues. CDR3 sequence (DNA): TGTGCCAGCAGTGAGACGGGAGCTCGCTACGAGCAGTACTTC. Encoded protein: CASSETGARYEQYF.

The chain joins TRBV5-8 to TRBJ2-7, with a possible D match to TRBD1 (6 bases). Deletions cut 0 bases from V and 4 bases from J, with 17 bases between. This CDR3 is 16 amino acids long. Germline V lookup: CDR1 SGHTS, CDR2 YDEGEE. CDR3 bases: TGTGCCAGCAGCTTGGGCGAAGGGGGTGCTAGGTACGAGCAGTACTTC. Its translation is CASSLGEGGARYEQYF.

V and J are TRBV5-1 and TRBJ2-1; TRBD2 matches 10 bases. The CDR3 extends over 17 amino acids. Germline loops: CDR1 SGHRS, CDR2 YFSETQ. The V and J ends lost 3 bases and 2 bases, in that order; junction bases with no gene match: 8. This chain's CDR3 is CASSSGGLAGAYNEQFF. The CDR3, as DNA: TGCGCCAGCAGCTCTGGGGGGCTAGCGGGAGCCTACAATGAGCAGTTCTTC.

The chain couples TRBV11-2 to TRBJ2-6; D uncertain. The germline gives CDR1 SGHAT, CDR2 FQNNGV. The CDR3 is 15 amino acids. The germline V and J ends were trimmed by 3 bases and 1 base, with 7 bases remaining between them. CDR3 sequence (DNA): TGTGCCAGCAGCTTTCAGATTTCTGGGGCCAACGTCCTGACTTTC. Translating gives CASSFQISGANVLTF.

CDR3 amino acids: CASSRLKDQPQHF. The CDR3, as DNA: TGTGCCAGCTCACGGTTAAAGGATCAGCCCCAGCATTTT. V and J are TRBV18 and TRBJ1-5, with D hard to call. The V gene's germline CDR1 is KGHSH and CDR2 LQKENI. V was clipped by 4 bases and J by 5 bases, with 9 bases between them. This CDR3 contains 13 residues.

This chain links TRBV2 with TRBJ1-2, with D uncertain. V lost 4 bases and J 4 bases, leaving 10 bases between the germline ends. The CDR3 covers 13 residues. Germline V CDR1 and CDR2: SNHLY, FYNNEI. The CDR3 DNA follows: TGTGCCAGCAGTGGGGAGACGGCCTATGGCTACACCTTC. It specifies CASSGETAYGYTF.

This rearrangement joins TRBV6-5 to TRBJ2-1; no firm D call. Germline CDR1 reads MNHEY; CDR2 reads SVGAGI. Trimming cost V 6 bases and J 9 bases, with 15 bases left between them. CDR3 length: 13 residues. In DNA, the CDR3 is TGTGCCAGCAGCCCTCAGAAGATTGGTGAGCAGTTCTTC. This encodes CASSPQKIGEQFF.

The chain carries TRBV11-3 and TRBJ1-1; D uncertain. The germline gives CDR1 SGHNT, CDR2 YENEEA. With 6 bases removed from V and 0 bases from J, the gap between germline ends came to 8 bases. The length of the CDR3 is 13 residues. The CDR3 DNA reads TGTGCCAGCAGTTTAAGTATGAACACTGAAGCTTTCTTT. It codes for CASSLSMNTEAFF.

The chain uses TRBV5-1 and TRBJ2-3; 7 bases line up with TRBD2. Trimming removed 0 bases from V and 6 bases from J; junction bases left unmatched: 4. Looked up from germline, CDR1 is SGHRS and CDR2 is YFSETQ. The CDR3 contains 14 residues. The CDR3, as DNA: TGCGCCAGCAGCTTGGGGGGAGGGGACGATACGCAGTATTTT. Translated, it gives CASSLGGGDDTQYF.

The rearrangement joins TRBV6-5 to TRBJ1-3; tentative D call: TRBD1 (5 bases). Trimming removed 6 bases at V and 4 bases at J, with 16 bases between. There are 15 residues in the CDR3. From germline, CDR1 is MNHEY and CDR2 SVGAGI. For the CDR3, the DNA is TGTGCCAGCAGAAGTCCCGGGGGTTCAGGAAACACCATATATTTT. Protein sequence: CASRSPGGSGNTIYF.

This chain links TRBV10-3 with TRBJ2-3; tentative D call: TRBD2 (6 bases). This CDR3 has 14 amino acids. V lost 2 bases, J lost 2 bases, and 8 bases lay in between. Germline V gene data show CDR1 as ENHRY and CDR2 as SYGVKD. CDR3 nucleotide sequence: TGTGCCATCAGTGAGGCGGGGTACACAGATACGCAGTATTTT. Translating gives CAISEAGYTDTQYF.

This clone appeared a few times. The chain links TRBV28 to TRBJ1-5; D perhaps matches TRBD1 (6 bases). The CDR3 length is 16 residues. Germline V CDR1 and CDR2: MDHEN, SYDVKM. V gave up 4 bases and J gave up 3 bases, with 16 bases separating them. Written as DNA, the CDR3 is TGTGCCAGCAGTTCCCGGGGGGGCGGCGCCAATCAGCCCCAGCATTTT. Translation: CASSSRGGGANQPQHF.

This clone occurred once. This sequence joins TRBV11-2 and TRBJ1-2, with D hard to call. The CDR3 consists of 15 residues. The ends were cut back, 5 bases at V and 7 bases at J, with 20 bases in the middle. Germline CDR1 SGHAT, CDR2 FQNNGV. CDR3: CASSPELFFGVGYTF. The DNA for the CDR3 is TGTGCCAGCAGCCCTGAACTGTTTTTCGGGGTTGGCTACACCTTC. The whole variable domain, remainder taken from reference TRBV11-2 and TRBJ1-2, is EAGVAQSPRYKIIEKRQSVAFWCNPISGHATLYWYQQILGQGPKLLIQFQNNGVVDDSQLPKDRFSAERLKGVDSTLKIQPAKLEDSAVYLCASSPELFFGVGYTFGSGTRLTVV.

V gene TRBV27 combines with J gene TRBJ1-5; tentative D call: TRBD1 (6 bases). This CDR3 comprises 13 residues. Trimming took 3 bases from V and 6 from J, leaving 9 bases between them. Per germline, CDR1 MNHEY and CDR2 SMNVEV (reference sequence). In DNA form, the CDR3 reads TGTGCCAGCAGTTTGGGGGCCCGTCAGCCCCAGCATTTT. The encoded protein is CASSLGARQPQHF.

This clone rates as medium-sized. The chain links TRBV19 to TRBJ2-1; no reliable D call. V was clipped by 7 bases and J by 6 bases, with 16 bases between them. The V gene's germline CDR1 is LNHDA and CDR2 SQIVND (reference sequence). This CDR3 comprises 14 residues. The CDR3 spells CASTRSGSANEQFF. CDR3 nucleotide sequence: TGTGCCAGTACCAGGTCAGGCAGCGCCAATGAGCAGTTCTTC.

CDR3: CASSISGTGAGSPLHF. The CDR3 DNA reads TGTGCCAGCAGCATCTCCGGGACAGGGGCCGGTTCACCCCTCCACTTT. The rearrangement links TRBV7-8 to TRBJ1-6; 10 bases align to TRBD1. With 5 bases clipped from V and 9 bases from J, the junction kept 10 bases outside the gene matches. The CDR3 is made up of 16 amino acids. Germline CDR1 SGHVS, CDR2 FQNEAQ. The whole variable domain, filled in from reference TRBV7-8 and TRBJ1-6, reads GAGVSQSPRYKVAKRGQDVALRCDPISGHVSLFWYQQALGQGPEFLTYFQNEAQLDKSGLPSDRFFAERPEGSVSTLKIQRTQQEDSAVYLCASSISGTGAGSPLHFGNGTRLTVT.

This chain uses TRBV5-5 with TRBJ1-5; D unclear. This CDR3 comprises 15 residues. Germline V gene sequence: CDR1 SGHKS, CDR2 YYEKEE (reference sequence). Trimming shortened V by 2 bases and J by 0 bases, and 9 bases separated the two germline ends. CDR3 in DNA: TGTGCCAGCAGCTTCAGTACTAATAGCAATCAGCCCCAGCATTTT. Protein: CASSFSTNSNQPQHF.

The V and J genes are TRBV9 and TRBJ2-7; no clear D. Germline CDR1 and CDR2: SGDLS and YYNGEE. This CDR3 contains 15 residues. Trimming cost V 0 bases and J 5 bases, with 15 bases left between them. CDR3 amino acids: CASSVDGQIPHEQYF. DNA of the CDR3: TGTGCCAGCAGCGTAGATGGTCAAATCCCCCACGAGCAGTACTTC.

CDR3 sequence (DNA): TGTGCCAGCAGCTTAGTGGTGGGGAAAGAGACCCAGTACTTC. Amino acids: CASSLVVGKETQYF. The rearrangement uses TRBV7-9 and TRBJ2-5, with D unclear. V lost 1 base, J lost 3 bases, and 9 bases lay in between. The CDR3 is made up of 14 amino acids. Germline V gives CDR1 SEHNR, CDR2 FQNEAQ (reference sequence).

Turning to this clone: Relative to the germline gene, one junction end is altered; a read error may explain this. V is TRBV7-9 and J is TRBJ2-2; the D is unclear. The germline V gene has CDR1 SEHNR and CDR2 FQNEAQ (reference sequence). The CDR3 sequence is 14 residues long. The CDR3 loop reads CASSSSAKTGELFF. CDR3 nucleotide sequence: TGTGCCAGCAGCTCCAGCGCGAAGACCGGGGAGCTGTTTTTT.

CDR3 sequence: CASSLSQGGGVGTQYF. The CDR3 region has the DNA TGTGCCAGCAGCCTATCCCAGGGAGGGGGAGTAGGGACCCAGTACTTC. The chain uses TRBV7-3 and TRBJ2-5; the D gene is possibly TRBD2 (7 bases). V gave up 5 bases and J gave up 7 bases, with 23 bases separating them. This CDR3 has 16 amino acids. Germline CDR1 reads SGHTA; CDR2 reads FQGTGA.

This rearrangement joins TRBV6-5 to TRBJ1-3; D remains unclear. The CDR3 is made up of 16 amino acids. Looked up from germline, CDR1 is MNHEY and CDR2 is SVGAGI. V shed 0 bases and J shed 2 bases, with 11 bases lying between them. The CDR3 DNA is TGTGCCAGCAGTTACTCCAGAGGAACCGCTGGAAACACCATATATTTT. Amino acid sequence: CASSYSRGTAGNTIYF.

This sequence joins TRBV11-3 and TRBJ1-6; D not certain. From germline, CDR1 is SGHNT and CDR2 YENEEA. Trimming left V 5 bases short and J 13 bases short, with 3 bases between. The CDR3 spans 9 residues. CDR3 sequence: CASSPPLHF. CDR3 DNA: TGTGCCAGCAGCCCCCCCCTCCACTTT. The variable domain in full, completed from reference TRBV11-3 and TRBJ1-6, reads EAGVVQSPRYKIIEKKQPVAFWCNPISGHNTLYWYLQNLGQGPELLIRYENEEAVDDSQLPKDRFSAERLKGVDSTLKIQPAELGDSAVYLCASSPPLHFGNGTRLTVT.